This TCR beta chain was recovered during a study of blood T cell repertoires in COVID-19. Study background: Sample material is recorded as cDNA or gDNA derived from T cells, B-cell-depleted T cells, or PBMCs.

The data were produced by immunoSEQ multiplex PCR, yet TCRdb's version contains in-frame clones alone and is incomplete. The top ten hold approximately 5% of the sample, which has about 250,000 clones, approximately 85% seen once. Trimming at V came to 0 bases and at J to 7 bases, leaving 2 bases not matched to a gene. The CDR3 has 14 amino acids. From germline, CDR1 is WNHNN and CDR2 SYGVQD (reference sequence). This sequence was found in a man between 45 and 60 years old with active or convalescent COVID-19. The chain is built from TRBV10-1 and TRBJ2-1, with TRBD1 matching over 8 bases. Sample: peripheral blood. CDR3 amino acids: CASSESGQGNEQFF. CDR3 bases: TGCGCCAGCAGTGAGTCCGGACAGGGTAATGAGCAGTTCTTC.